This TCR beta chain stems from a study of shared clonotypes between healthy human individuals. Note on this clone: Its target is unknown. The sample carries other DNA sequences with the same CDR3.

Germline V gene lookup returns CDR1 MNHNS and CDR2 SASEGT. Trimming removed 0 bases at V and 4 bases at J, with 6 bases between. The CDR3 extends over 13 amino acids. Memory CD4+ cells were the fraction left after CD45RA+ naive selection. Study results and limitations: On the whole, naive subsets had larger estimated richness than memory subsets had. Generation probabilities were higher for clonotypes shared across all four sorted-subset donors than for unshared ones.

Repertoires were generated with immunoSEQ multiplex PCR, while TCRdb's copy carries only in-frame clones and drops some. The sample has about 2 million clones; roughly 94% are singletons. What was sequenced was naive CD4+ T cells sorted from blood. Subset indicated: CD45RA+ positively selected. The J gene is TRBJ1-2, the V gene TRBV6-1, with D unresolved. The sequence derives from a man aged 18 to 29 in good health. The CDR3 sequence: CASSEAGIYGYTF. DNA of the CDR3: TGTGCCAGCAGTGAAGCGGGTATCTATGGCTACACCTTC.